This T cell receptor (beta chain) was identified in a study of technical replicates of blood from several donors. CDR1 LGHNA and CDR2 YNFKEQ come from the germline V gene. Trimming took 0 bases from V and 11 from J, leaving 17 bases between them. The CDR3 has 16 amino acids. Some clones are missing from TCRdb's copy, which holds only in-frame ones; the method was immunoSEQ multiplex PCR. This sample yields about 62,000 clones, of which roughly 90% are seen a single time; roughly 4.9% belongs to the top ten. This sequence originates from a human donor in good health. Some clones in this sample may be carry-over from other donors' samples. The sequencing input was PBMCs. The chain is built from TRBV4-2 and TRBJ1-6; a possible D gene is TRBD1 (6 bases). CDR3 sequence (DNA): TGTGCCAGCAGCCAAGACTCCAGGGGACGTCGGCCACCCCTCCACTTT. Protein sequence: CASSQDSRGRRPPLHF.